This TCR beta chain was recorded in a study of CD8+ T cells in alopecia areata. The treatment: oral pan-JAK inhibitor, 5-10 mg twice daily. It was cDNA, reverse transcribed from extracted RNA, that served as the sequencing template. Clones were read by immunoSEQ multiplex PCR, and TCRdb kept only the in-frame ones, dropping some. Here the sample spans about 270,000 clones, 60% being singletons. The sample in question was CD4+ T cells sorted from blood, obtained at week 52, from a patient treated with tofacitinib. The clonotype comes from a human donor with alopecia areata.

The CDR3 is CASGDRAETQYF. CDR3 nucleotide sequence: TGTGCCAGCGGAGACAGGGCGGAGACCCAGTACTTC. The chain couples TRBV2 to TRBJ2-5, with 7 bases identical to TRBD1. The CDR3 loop spans 12 amino acids. V shed 8 bases and J 5 bases; nucleotides not matched to a gene: 5. Germline-derived CDR1 and CDR2 are SNHLY and FYNNEI. The variable domain in full, with the rest retrieved from reference TRBV2 and TRBJ2-5, is EPEVTQTPSHQVTQMGQEVILRCVPISNHLYFYWYRQILGQKVEFLVSFYNNEISEKSEIFDDQFSVERPDGSNFTLKIRSTKLEDSAMYFCASGDRAETQYFGPGTRLLVL.